This is a list of T cell receptor beta chains from one sample in a study of shared clonotypes between healthy human individuals. Here immunoSEQ multiplex PCR was the method, and the copy in TCRdb shows in-frame clones only, minus some. The table has about 550,000 clones, around 95% seen once. Specimen: naive CD8+ T cells sorted from blood. The receptors come from a young woman in good health. The CDR3 runs from the conserved cysteine through the conserved F or W. A D gene is named only where the DNA matches it firmly. Expanded clones are given a class, and other clones once, few, many or no size at all.

>TRBV27|TRBJ2-7|TRBD2|.
CASSRGTSGPYEQYF
TGTGCCAGCAGCAGAGGGACTAGCGGTCCCTACGAGCAGTACTTC
>TRBV15|TRBJ2-7|.|.
CATSRDPAGLGGWEQYF
TGTGCCACCAGCAGAGATCCGGCCGGATTGGGGGGATGGGAGCAGTACTTC
>TRBV29-1|TRBJ1-2|.|.
CSAEGETAHYGYTF
TGCAGCGCTGAGGGGGAGACGGCCCACTATGGCTACACCTTC
>TRBV13|TRBJ2-2|TRBD2|.
CASSPNPAGGTGELFF
TGTGCCAGCAGCCCGAACCCTGCGGGAGGAACCGGGGAGCTGTTTTTT
>TRBV5-1|TRBJ2-7|.|.
CASSLARTGSSYEQYF
TGCGCCAGCAGCTTGGCCCGGACTGGGAGCTCCTACGAGCAGTACTTC
>TRBV27|TRBJ2-1|.|.
CASSLSRGNEQFF
TGTGCCAGCAGTTTATCTCGAGGCAATGAGCAGTTCTTC
>TRBV9|TRBJ1-5|.|.
CASSVGGAMQPQHF
TGTGCCAGCAGCGTAGGGGGGGCTATGCAGCCCCAGCATTTT
>TRBV28|TRBJ1-1|.|.
CASRLPAGGGEAFF
TGTGCCAGCAGACTACCCGCGGGTGGTGGTGAAGCTTTCTTT
>TRBV27|TRBJ2-1|.|.
CASSPPSLRGSYNEQFF
TGTGCCAGCAGTCCTCCCTCCCTGCGGGGTTCTTACAATGAGCAGTTCTTC
>TRBV30|TRBJ2-7|.|.
CAWSVGAHEQYF
TGTGCCTGGAGTGTCGGGGCCCACGAGCAGTACTTC
>TRBV5-6|TRBJ2-7|TRBD2|.
CASSPLTVAGAYEQYF
TGTGCCAGCAGCCCCTTAACGGTAGCGGGAGCCTACGAGCAGTACTTC
>TRBV7-9|TRBJ2-4|TRBD2|once
CASSWEGTKNIQYF
TGTGCCAGCAGCTGGGAGGGAACCAAAAACATTCAGTACTTC
>TRBV7-6|TRBJ2-1|TRBD2|.
CASSTPTSGDSYNEQFF
TGTGCCAGCAGCACCCCAACTAGCGGGGACTCCTACAATGAGCAGTTCTTC
>TRBV27|TRBJ1-1|.|.
CASSFGVRTEAFF
TGTGCCAGCAGTTTTGGGGTTCGCACTGAAGCTTTCTTT
>TRBV5-5|TRBJ2-1|.|.
CASSSGEWSYNEQFF
TGTGCCAGCAGCTCAGGAGAATGGTCCTACAATGAGCAGTTCTTC
>TRBV29-1|TRBJ2-7|.|.
CSVEMLGREQYF
TGCAGCGTTGAAATGCTGGGGCGCGAGCAGTACTTC
>TRBV28|TRBJ2-1|TRBD2|.
CASSRTSGSRDEQFF
TGTGCCAGCAGTCGGACTAGCGGGAGTAGGGATGAGCAGTTCTTC
>TRBV7-3|TRBJ2-1|TRBD1|.
CASRNPRTGVYNEQFF
TGTGCCAGCAGAAACCCCAGGACAGGGGTCTACAATGAGCAGTTCTTC
>TRBV13|TRBJ2-7|TRBD1|.
CASSLAGQGAYEQYF
TGTGCCAGCAGCTTAGCCGGACAGGGGGCTTACGAGCAGTACTTC
>TRBV4-2|TRBJ2-5|TRBD2|.
CASSQEASGIIETQYF
TGTGCCAGCAGCCAAGAAGCTAGCGGGATTATCGAGACCCAGTACTTC
>TRBV9|TRBJ2-1|TRBD2|.
CASSVSGGSSYNEQFF
TGTGCCAGCAGCGTTTCGGGCGGGAGCTCCTACAATGAGCAGTTCTTC
>TRBV28|TRBJ1-1|.|.
CASSYLTFTEAFF
TGTGCCAGCAGTTATCTGACCTTCACTGAAGCTTTCTTT
>TRBV15|TRBJ2-1|.|.
CATSRDLGQLNEQFF
TGTGCCACCAGCAGAGATCTCGGGCAGCTCAATGAGCAGTTCTTC
>TRBV19|TRBJ2-2|TRBD2|.
CASTGTRDTGELFF
TGTGCCAGCACAGGGACTAGGGACACCGGGGAGCTGTTTTTT
>TRBV11-2|TRBJ2-3|TRBD2|.
CASSPGLAENTDTQYF
TGTGCCAGCAGCCCCGGACTAGCGGAAAACACAGATACGCAGTATTTT
>TRBV5-1|TRBJ2-7|TRBD2|.
CASSLGLAGDGSYEQYF
TGCGCCAGCAGCTTGGGACTAGCGGGCGATGGGTCCTACGAGCAGTACTTC
>TRBV5-4|TRBJ2-1|TRBD1|once
CASSHGQGFLDEQFF
TGTGCCAGCAGCCACGGACAGGGCTTTCTCGATGAGCAGTTCTTC
>TRBV2|TRBJ2-7|.|once
CASNPSLYEQYF
TGTGCCAGCAATCCAAGCCTCTACGAGCAGTACTTC
>TRBV30|TRBJ1-1|.|.
CAWNSIDLNTEAFF
TGTGCCTGGAATAGTATAGACTTGAACACTGAAGCTTTCTTT
>TRBV5-1|TRBJ2-1|TRBD2|once
CASSWLSSTSGTGSYNEQFF
TGCGCCAGCAGCTGGCTCTCGTCGACTAGCGGAACAGGCTCCTACAATGAGCAGTTCTTC
>TRBV28|TRBJ2-3|.|once
CASRSIRGEGVLFTDTQYF
TGTGCCAGCAGATCTATTAGGGGGGAGGGAGTGTTGTTCACAGATACGCAGTATTTT
>TRBV5-4|TRBJ2-7|.|.
CASSVNSAQTPYEQYF
TGTGCCAGCAGCGTTAACTCGGCGCAAACACCCTACGAGCAGTACTTC
>TRBV4-1|TRBJ1-1|TRBD1|.
CASRFNRGQVNTEAFF
TGCGCCAGCAGATTTAACAGGGGGCAAGTGAACACTGAAGCTTTCTTT
>TRBV11-2|TRBJ2-3|TRBD2|.
CASSSAGGGTDTQYF
TGTGCCAGCAGCTCAGCGGGAGGGGGCACAGATACGCAGTATTTT
>TRBV28|TRBJ2-3|.|.
CASSLADTDTQYF
TGTGCCAGCAGTTTAGCGGACACAGATACGCAGTATTTT
>TRBV6-5|TRBJ2-7|TRBD1|.
CASSYSGTGRGEQYF
TGTGCCAGCAGTTACTCAGGGACAGGCCGTGGCGAGCAGTACTTC
>TRBV5-6|TRBJ2-7|TRBD1|.
CASSWGDRRSSYEQYF
TGTGCCAGCAGCTGGGGGGACAGGAGGAGCTCCTACGAGCAGTACTTC
>TRBV11-2|TRBJ2-3|TRBD2|once
CASSLEDWREVADTQYF
TGTGCCAGCAGCTTAGAGGATTGGCGGGAGGTAGCAGATACGCAGTATTTT
>TRBV9|TRBJ2-3|.|.
CASSDPRDTDTQYF
TGTGCCAGCAGCGACCCAAGGGACACAGATACGCAGTATTTT
>TRBV28|TRBJ1-5|TRBD1|.
CASSYHLPGQKFYSNQPQHF
TGTGCCAGCAGTTATCACCTCCCGGGACAGAAATTTTATAGCAATCAGCCCCAGCATTTT
>TRBV4-2|TRBJ1-2|.|.
CASSQDLGGYGYTF
TGTGCCAGCAGCCAAGATCTGGGTGGTTATGGCTACACCTTC
>TRBV4-2|TRBJ2-5|TRBD2|.
CASSQETSGSWETQYF
TGTGCCAGCAGCCAAGAGACTAGCGGGAGTTGGGAGACCCAGTACTTC
>TRBV6-1|TRBJ2-3|TRBD2|.
CASRELAEPSTDTQYF
TGTGCCAGCAGAGAACTAGCGGAACCTAGCACAGATACGCAGTATTTT
>TRBV20-1|TRBJ2-7|.|.
CSAHDSYEQYF
TGCAGTGCTCATGACAGCTACGAGCAGTACTTC
>TRBV5-4|TRBJ2-7|.|once
CASSLALGSPYEQYF
TGTGCCAGCAGCTTGGCCCTAGGGAGCCCCTACGAGCAGTACTTC
>TRBV2|TRBJ1-1|.|.
CASSEGNTEAFF
TGTGCCAGCAGTGAGGGTAACACTGAAGCTTTCTTT
>TRBV5-4|TRBJ2-3|TRBD1|.
CASSLGGDRGWNTQYF
TGTGCCAGCAGCTTGGGGGGGGACAGGGGTTGGAATACGCAGTATTTT
>TRBV27|TRBJ1-2|.|.
CASSLTGRTNYGYTF
TGTGCCAGCAGTTTGACGGGGAGGACTAACTATGGCTACACCTTC
>TRBV2|TRBJ1-3|.|.
CASQRVRQAGNTIYF
TGTGCCAGCCAGAGGGTCAGGCAGGCTGGAAACACCATATATTTT
>TRBV5-6|TRBJ2-3|.|.
CASNSSITDTQYF
TGTGCCAGCAACTCCTCTATAACAGATACGCAGTATTTT
>TRBV29-1|TRBJ2-1|TRBD2|.
CSVEQGLVNEQFF
TGCAGCGTAGAACAGGGACTAGTTAATGAGCAGTTCTTC
>TRBV2|TRBJ2-7|.|.
CASGGYLSYEQYF
TGTGCCAGCGGCGGATACCTCTCCTACGAGCAGTACTTC
>TRBV2|TRBJ1-2|.|.
CAIQGDQLYGYTF
TGTGCCATCCAGGGTGACCAGTTATATGGCTACACCTTC
>TRBV28|TRBJ2-1|TRBD2|.
CASSPGRGGNFAGAYNEQFF
TGTGCCAGCAGCCCCGGGAGGGGGGGCAATTTCGCTGGGGCTTACAATGAGCAGTTCTTC
>TRBV5-6|TRBJ2-7|TRBD2|.
CASSAWGSGRHEQYF
TGTGCCAGCAGCGCCTGGGGTAGCGGGAGGCACGAGCAGTACTTC
>TRBV7-9|TRBJ2-7|.|once
CASSLIAGGYEQYF
TGTGCCAGCAGCTTAATTGCCGGAGGCTACGAGCAGTACTTC
>TRBV7-9|TRBJ2-7|.|.
CASSPAGVRWNEQYF
TGTGCCAGCAGCCCCGCTGGGGTAAGGTGGAACGAGCAGTACTTC
>TRBV25-1|TRBJ1-4|.|.
CASSELDRINEKLFF
TGTGCCAGCAGTGAATTAGACAGGATTAATGAAAAACTGTTTTTT
>TRBV4-1|TRBJ2-3|.|once
CASSQEGGTDTQYF
TGCGCCAGCAGCCAAGAAGGAGGCACAGATACGCAGTATTTT
>TRBV5-6|TRBJ1-2|.|.
CACGRQGRGYTF
TGTGCCTGCGGGAGGCAAGGGCGCGGCTACACCTTC